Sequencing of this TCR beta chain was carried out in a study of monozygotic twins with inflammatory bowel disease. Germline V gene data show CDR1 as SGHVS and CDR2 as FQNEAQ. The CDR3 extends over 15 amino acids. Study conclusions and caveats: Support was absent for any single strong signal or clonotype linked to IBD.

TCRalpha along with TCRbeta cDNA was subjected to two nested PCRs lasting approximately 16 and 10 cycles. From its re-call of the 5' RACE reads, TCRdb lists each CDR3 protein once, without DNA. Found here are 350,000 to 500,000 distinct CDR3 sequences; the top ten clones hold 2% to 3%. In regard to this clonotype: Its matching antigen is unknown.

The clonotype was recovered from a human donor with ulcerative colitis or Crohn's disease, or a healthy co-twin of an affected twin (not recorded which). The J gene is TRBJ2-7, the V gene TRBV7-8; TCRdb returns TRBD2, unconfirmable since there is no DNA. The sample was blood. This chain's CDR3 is CASSPTSGGLYEQYF. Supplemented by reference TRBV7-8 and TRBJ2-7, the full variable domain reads GAGVSQSPRYKVAKRGQDVALRCDPISGHVSLFWYQQALGQGPEFLTYFQNEAQLDKSGLPSDRFFAERPEGSVSTLKIQRTQQEDSAVYLCASSPTSGGLYEQYFGPGTRLTVT.